This TCR beta chain was retrieved from a study of blood T cell repertoires in COVID-19. The CDR3 contains 14 residues. Trimming cost V 1 base and J 5 bases, with 9 bases left between them. Germline CDR1 reads MNHNS; CDR2 reads SASEGT. The protocol was immunoSEQ multiplex PCR, while the TCRdb copy is restricted to in-frame clones and leaves out a portion. Found here are about 240,000 clones, roughly 82% of them singletons; the top ten hold 4.7%. This clone was counted between two and nine times. Sequencing was done on a sample of peripheral blood. The genes are TRBV6-1 and TRBJ1-5, with a weak D call TRBD1 (6 bases). The clonotype was recovered from a woman in her 70s with acute or convalescent COVID-19. The CDR3 nucleotides read TGTGCCAGCAGTGAAGGGGGGCGTGATCAGCCCCAGCATTTT. This encodes CASSEGGRDQPQHF.